This T cell receptor (beta chain) was captured by sequencing in a study of neurological immune-mediated disorders. The cDNA was synthesized by 5'RACE incorporating 10-nucleotide random UMIs. TCRdb ran MiXCR on the 5' RACE reads and lists one entry per CDR3 protein. In the table there are around 18,000 distinct CDR3 sequences, roughly 21% of which are singletons. CDR3 length: 14 amino acids. The V end was cut by 3 bases, the J end by 1 base, with 13 bases between. Germline lookup yields CDR1 DFQATT and CDR2 SNEGSKA (reference sequence). Study-wide findings and caveats: Patients with HTLV-1-associated myelopathy had the highest level of TCR clonal expansion, whereas patients with multiple sclerosis had the lowest level, falling beneath the level found in healthy controls.

Ten or more counts support this clonotype. The antigen remains undetermined. This chain joins TRBV20-1 and TRBJ2-7; unclear D gene. The sequenced sample consisted of PBMCs. This TCR was sampled from a man aged 50 or older in good health. The CDR3 reads CSASSPRLSYEQYF. CDR3 coding DNA: TGCAGTGCTAGCTCACCCCGGCTTTCCTACGAGCAGTACTTC.